The entry below describes one TCR beta chain. Genomic DNA served as template for TCR beta VDJ and CDR3 profiling. One entry per CDR3 protein, called by TCRdb with MiXCR from the reads. The table records hundreds of thousands of distinct CDR3 sequences, 65% to 80% of them present only once. The V gene's germline CDR1 is DFQATT and CDR2 SNEGSKA (reference sequence). CDR3 length: 13 amino acids. The V and J ends lost 7 bases and 0 bases respectively, with 12 bases between them. The data derive from a study of CD8+CD57+ T cells in acquired aplastic anemia. Study in general: Each DNA sample taken from sorted CD4+ and CD8+ cells came to about 3 ug on average. In CD4+ cells, healthy donors produced an average of about 10.8 million reads.

The TCR was taken from a human donor in good health, serving as a control. The gene calls are TRBV20-1 and TRBJ2-5; D possibly corresponds to TRBD2 (6 bases). Sequences were obtained from sorted CD4+, CD8+, or CD8+CD57+ T cells (not recorded which) from PBMCs. For the CDR3, the DNA is TGCAGTGGTCAACGGGGGTACCAAGAGACCCAGTACTTC. Its translation is CSGQRGYQETQYF.